This passage covers 6 T cell receptor beta chains from one sample sequenced in a study of blood T cell repertoires in COVID-19. TCRdb keeps only in-frame clones here, not all; method: immunoSEQ multiplex PCR. The profile shows more than 110,000 clones, roughly 89% of them singletons. The sequencing sample was made of peripheral blood. These receptors were taken from a woman between 40 and 55 years old with acute or convalescent COVID-19.

This chain uses TRBV29-1 with TRBJ2-7; D gene ambiguous. Trimming shortened V by 7 bases and J by 3 bases, and 13 bases separated the two germline ends. Germline assignment: CDR1 SQVTM and CDR2 ANQGSEA. This CDR3 has 12 amino acids. CDR3 sequence: CSATLSIYEQYF. DNA of the CDR3: TGCAGCGCCACGCTCTCTATCTACGAGCAGTACTTC.

This chain connects TRBV7-8 to TRBJ1-2, with 7 bases matching TRBD1. Germline V CDR1 and CDR2: SGHVS, FQNEAQ. This CDR3 spans 18 amino acids. Trimming took 7 bases from V and 1 from J; bases not matched to a gene: 18. This CDR3 reads CASNSLFTGAFDNYGYTF. CDR3 bases: TGTGCCAGCAACTCTCTGTTCACAGGGGCCTTTGATAACTATGGCTACACCTTC.

CDR3 protein: CAGSRTLGNQPQHF. CDR3 sequence (DNA): TGTGCCGGATCAAGGACATTGGGCAATCAGCCCCAGCATTTT. The chain employs TRBV2 and TRBJ1-5, with D possibly TRBD1 on 5 matching bases. Germline CDR1 reads SNHLY; CDR2 reads FYNNEI. The CDR3 spans 14 residues. Deletions cut 11 bases from V and 2 bases from J, with 16 bases between.

The rearrangement joins TRBV11-2 to TRBJ2-5; D remains ambiguous. The germline gives CDR1 SGHAT, CDR2 FQNNGV. The CDR3 is made up of 12 amino acids. V lost 6 bases to trimming and J lost 1 base, with 6 bases between them. The CDR3 nucleotides read TGTGCCAGCAGATCTATCCAAGAGACCCAGTACTTC. Protein product: CASRSIQETQYF.

The chain employs TRBV6-6 and TRBJ1-1; a possible D gene is TRBD1 (5 bases). This CDR3 has 15 residues. Germline V lookup: CDR1 MNHNY, CDR2 SVGAGI (reference sequence). The V gene lost 2 bases and the J gene lost 6 bases, with 16 bases spanning the gap. This CDR3 is CASSYLSSSGAEAFF. CDR3 nucleotides: TGTGCCAGCAGTTACCTCTCGTCTTCGGGGGCTGAAGCTTTCTTT.

This rearrangement joins TRBV19 to TRBJ1-2; TRBD1 is a possible D gene (5 bases). The CDR3 is made up of 14 amino acids. The germline V gene encodes CDR1 LNHDA and CDR2 SQIVND (reference sequence). V lost 5 bases to trimming and J lost 6 bases, with 16 bases between them. The CDR3 loop is CASSLLGGTNGYTF. The CDR3 bases are TGTGCCAGTAGTCTCTTGGGGGGAACTAATGGCTACACCTTC.